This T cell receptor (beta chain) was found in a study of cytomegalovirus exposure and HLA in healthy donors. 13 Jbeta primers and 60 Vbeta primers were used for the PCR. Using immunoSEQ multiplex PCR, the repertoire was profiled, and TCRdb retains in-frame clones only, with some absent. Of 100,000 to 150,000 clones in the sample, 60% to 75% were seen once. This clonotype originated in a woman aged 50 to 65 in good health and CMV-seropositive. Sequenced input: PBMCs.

Written as DNA, the CDR3 is TGTGCCATCACCGCCGAGCGGGGGGGCCGAGAGACCCAGTACTTC. Translation: CAITAERGGRETQYF. This chain uses TRBV10-3 with TRBJ2-5; 10 bases align to TRBD2. The CDR3 consists of 15 residues. V was pared by 7 bases and J by 4 bases, with 9 bases of the junction left unmatched. Germline V gene lookup returns CDR1 ENHRY and CDR2 SYGVKD.